This T cell receptor (beta chain) was profiled in a study of shared clonotypes between healthy human individuals. Overall study findings and caveats: Non-shared clonotypes displayed generation probabilities falling below those of clonotypes present in all four donors.

Clones were sequenced by immunoSEQ multiplex PCR, and TCRdb holds only the in-frame ones, with some missing. The table has around 1.6 million clones, 95% to 99% seen once. This CDR3 has 14 residues. The germline gives CDR1 SGHRS, CDR2 YFSETQ. The V end lost 1 base, the J end lost 3 bases, and 10 bases lay between the germline ends. As regards this clone: The antigen is unknown.

The sequence derives from a man aged 30-40 years in good health. The specimen sequenced was naive CD4+ T cells sorted from blood. Subset in this sample: CD45RA+ positively selected. This chain links TRBV5-1 with TRBJ1-1, with D unclear. CDR3 bases: TGCGCCAGCAGCTTGAAGGACCGAGACACTGAAGCTTTCTTT. It specifies CASSLKDRDTEAFF.